The rows below give T cell receptor beta chains drawn from one sample of a study of blood T cell repertoires in COVID-19. The assay was immunoSEQ multiplex PCR, and TCRdb's table has in-frame clones only and misses some. The table has about 280,000 clones, about nine tenths seen once. The specimen sequenced was PBMCs or T cells enriched from blood (not recorded which). Source of these receptors: a woman under 40 with acute COVID-19. Both conserved end residues are part of each CDR3. D genes are given only for firm matches.

V gene: TRBV5-1; J gene: TRBJ2-3; D gene: TRBD2; CDR3 DNA: TGCGCCAGCAGCGTCACTAGCGGGGAGTTGTTGGGTACGCAGTATTTT; CDR3 protein: CASSVTSGELLGTQYF
V gene: TRBV19; J gene: TRBJ2-2; D gene: .; CDR3 DNA: TGTGCCAGTAGTGTCTCCAGGGCGGTAGGGGAGCTGTTTTTT; CDR3 protein: CASSVSRAVGELFF
V gene: TRBV5-4; J gene: TRBJ1-4; D gene: TRBD1; CDR3 DNA: TGTGCCAGCAGCTTGAAGGGGGCGCAAACTAATGAAAAACTGTTTTTT; CDR3 protein: CASSLKGAQTNEKLFF
V gene: TRBV28; J gene: TRBJ1-3; D gene: .; CDR3 DNA: TGTGCCAGCAGTTTCCATGCTGGAAACACCATATATTTT; CDR3 protein: CASSFHAGNTIYF
V gene: TRBV5-8; J gene: TRBJ2-7; D gene: TRBD1; CDR3 DNA: TGTGCCAGCAGCACCGCGGAAGTGACAGGGGGGTCCTTC; CDR3 protein: CASSTAEVTGGSF
V gene: TRBV12-3/TRBV12-4; J gene: TRBJ1-5; D gene: .; CDR3 DNA: TGTGCCAGCAGTTCTATGGATCAGCCCCAGCATTTT; CDR3 protein: CASSSMDQPQHF
V gene: TRBV10-2; J gene: TRBJ2-3; D gene: .; CDR3 DNA: TGCGCCAGCAGTGAGGTTAGCGCTCAGACAGATACGCAGTATTTT; CDR3 protein: CASSEVSAQTDTQYF
V gene: TRBV7-2; J gene: TRBJ2-1; D gene: TRBD2; CDR3 DNA: TGTGCCAGCAGCTTCGAACTAGCGGGATCCTATGAGCAGTTCTTC; CDR3 protein: CASSFELAGSYEQFF
V gene: TRBV4-2; J gene: TRBJ1-2; D gene: .; CDR3 DNA: TGTGCCAGCAGCCAAGGACAGAACAACTATGGCTACACCTTC; CDR3 protein: CASSQGQNNYGYTF
V gene: TRBV2; J gene: TRBJ1-6; D gene: TRBD1; CDR3 DNA: TGTGCCAGCAGTGGGGACAGGGGGACGAATTCACCCCTCCACTTT; CDR3 protein: CASSGDRGTNSPLHF